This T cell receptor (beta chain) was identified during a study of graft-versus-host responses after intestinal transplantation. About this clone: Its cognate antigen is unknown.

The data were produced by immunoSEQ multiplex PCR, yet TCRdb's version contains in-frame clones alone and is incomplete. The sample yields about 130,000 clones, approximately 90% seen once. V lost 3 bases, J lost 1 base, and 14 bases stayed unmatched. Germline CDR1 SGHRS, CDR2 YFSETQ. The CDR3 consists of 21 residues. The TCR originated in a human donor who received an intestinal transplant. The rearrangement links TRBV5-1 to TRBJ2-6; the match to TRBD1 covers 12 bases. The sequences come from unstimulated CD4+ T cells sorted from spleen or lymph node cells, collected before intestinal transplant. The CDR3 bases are TGCGCCAGCAGCTCCCCGCCGATGCCGGGACAGGGGGCATCTGGGGCCAACGTCCTGACTTTC. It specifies CASSSPPMPGQGASGANVLTF.